The rows below give T cell receptor beta chains drawn from one sample of a study of cytomegalovirus exposure and HLA in healthy donors. Measured with immunoSEQ multiplex PCR; TCRdb has only the in-frame clones, and not every one. This sample carries more than 95,000 clones, about four fifths of them seen once, and the ten largest clones take 3%. The source material was PBMCs. The receptors here all came from a female donor in good health and CMV-seropositive. Both conserved end residues are part of each CDR3. D genes are given only for firm matches. The size entry is marked missing in some rows and otherwise reads once, few, many or a size class.

d_gene	abundance	j_gene	v_gene	CDR3nt	CDR3aa
NA	NA	TRBJ2-2	TRBV5-6	TGTGCCAGCAGGTCCGCAGGGGAAAGGGTCACCGGGGAGCTGTTTTTT	CASRSAGERVTGELFF
NA	NA	TRBJ2-6	TRBV27	TGTGCCAGCAGTTTATCGTGGAGACCCCGCTCTGGGGCCAACGTCCTGACTTTC	CASSLSWRPRSGANVLTF
NA	NA	TRBJ2-7	TRBV2	TGTGCCAGCAGTGAACCGGTCTCCTACGAGCAGTACTTC	CASSEPVSYEQYF
TRBD1	NA	TRBJ1-4	TRBV28	TGTGCCAGCCGAAGACAGGGGGCAACTAATGAAAAACTGTTTTTT	CASRRQGATNEKLFF
NA	NA	TRBJ1-2	TRBV7-2	TGTGCCAGCAGCCCCCGGGGGAACTATGGCTACACCTTC	CASSPRGNYGYTF
TRBD2	NA	TRBJ2-1	TRBV29-1	TGCAGCGTTCCTAGCGGGAGTGAGGCCATCCATGAGCAGTTCTTC	CSVPSGSEAIHEQFF
TRBD1	NA	TRBJ1-5	TRBV2	TGTGCCAGCAGTGAAGGGCGTCCGGGACAGGGGGTTAGCAATCAGCCCCAGCATTTT	CASSEGRPGQGVSNQPQHF
NA	NA	TRBJ1-2	TRBV7-2	TGTGCCAGCAGCCTGGTAGGGGGGGCGCTGGGCTATGGCTACACCTTC	CASSLVGGALGYGYTF
NA	few	TRBJ2-5	TRBV5-1	TGCGCCAGCAGCCGTACGGGAGAGGCACAGGAGACCCAGTACTTC	CASSRTGEAQETQYF
TRBD2	NA	TRBJ2-5	TRBV6-6	TGTGCCAGCAGTTACCGGGGGGGAGAGACCCAGTACTTC	CASSYRGGETQYF
TRBD2	NA	TRBJ2-1	TRBV5-1	TGCGCCAGCAGCCTCGGGACTAGCGTCAACCCAATGGTGCAGTTCTTC	CASSLGTSVNPMVQFF
TRBD2	NA	TRBJ2-3	TRBV7-6	TGTGCCAGCAGCTTAGTCCCACTAGCGGGAGGGGTGGCGGATACGCAGTATTTT	CASSLVPLAGGVADTQYF
TRBD2	once	TRBJ2-7	TRBV29-1	TGCAGCGTCGCCACTAGCGTAGTTGAGCAGTACTTC	CSVATSVVEQYF
TRBD2	NA	TRBJ2-5	TRBV9	TGTGCCAGCAGCGTAGCTACAGAGACTAGCGGGAGGGTGGAGACCCAGTACTTC	CASSVATETSGRVETQYF
TRBD1	NA	TRBJ2-7	TRBV4-3	TGCGCCAGCAGCCAAGCCGGGACAGGGGACCACGAGCAGTACTTC	CASSQAGTGDHEQYF
NA	few	TRBJ2-7	TRBV10-3	TGTGCCATCAGTAGGACAGTATACGAGCAGTACTTC	CAISRTVYEQYF
NA	NA	TRBJ1-2	TRBV18	TGTGCCAGCTCACCACGGGACATAAACTATGGCTACACCTTC	CASSPRDINYGYTF
NA	NA	TRBJ1-5	TRBV21-1	TGTGCCAGCAGCGCTTCCTTAGCGGGGGAAAGTCAGCCCCAGCATTTT	CASSASLAGESQPQHF
NA	NA	TRBJ2-5	TRBV15	TGTGCCACCGAGACGGGAGTTGGGGAGACCCAGTACTTC	CATETGVGETQYF
NA	NA	TRBJ1-6	TRBV4-3	TGCGCCAGCAGCCAAGATTTGACAGTTGTCTCACCCCTCCACTTT	CASSQDLTVVSPLHF
TRBD2	once	TRBJ2-7	TRBV16	TGTGCCAGCAGCCCCCGGGGGGGGAACTCCTACGAGCAGTACTTC	CASSPRGGNSYEQYF
TRBD1	NA	TRBJ1-2	TRBV25-1	TGTGCCAGCAGTGACCGGACAGGGCCGAACTATGGCTACACCTTC	CASSDRTGPNYGYTF
TRBD1	NA	TRBJ1-1	TRBV29-1	TGCAGCGTTGGGGACAGGGGGGACACTGAAGCTTTCTTT	CSVGDRGDTEAFF
NA	NA	TRBJ1-2	TRBV28	TGTGCCAGCATCACAGGGCAGGGTGGCTACACCTTC	CASITGQGGYTF
NA	few	TRBJ2-1	TRBV4-1	TGCGCCAGCAGCCAAGTCCGTGCGAGGAGCTCCTACAATGAGCAGTTCTTC	CASSQVRARSSYNEQFF
NA	NA	TRBJ1-6	TRBV18	TGTGCCAGCTCACCGGATCGTCTAGGGGTGGGTTCACCCCTCCACTTT	CASSPDRLGVGSPLHF
NA	NA	TRBJ2-7	TRBV29-1	TGCAGCGTTGCTTACAGGGAGCCCTACGAGCAGTACTTC	CSVAYREPYEQYF
NA	NA	TRBJ1-2	TRBV7-9	TGTGCCAGCAGCTTAGGAGGCAGGGGTCTGTATGGCTACACCTTC	CASSLGGRGLYGYTF
NA	few	TRBJ2-3	TRBV28	TGTGCCAGCACCCTGGGAGTTAGCACAGATACGCAGTATTTT	CASTLGVSTDTQYF
TRBD2	NA	TRBJ2-1	TRBV29-1	TGCAGCGTTAAGACTAGCGGGGGAAATGAGCAGTTCTTC	CSVKTSGGNEQFF
NA	NA	TRBJ1-1	TRBV7-6	TGTGCCAGCAGCTTAGCCGCGGGGAACACTGAAGCTTTCTTT	CASSLAAGNTEAFF
TRBD2	NA	TRBJ2-1	TRBV18	TGTGCCAGCTCGCGACTAGCGGGGGGCTACAATGAGCAGTTCTTC	CASSRLAGGYNEQFF
NA	few	TRBJ2-3	TRBV5-4	TGTGCCAGCAGCTTGGATCGGGGGGATACGCAGTATTTT	CASSLDRGDTQYF
TRBD1	NA	TRBJ1-3	TRBV11-2	TGTGCCAGCAGCTTAGCGGACAGGGTTGGAAACACCATATATTTT	CASSLADRVGNTIYF
NA	NA	TRBJ1-6	TRBV28	TGTGCCAGCAGTTTACGTGTGGAGACCGGAGGCCTCCACTTT	CASSLRVETGGLHF
NA	NA	TRBJ1-2	TRBV4-1	TGCGCCAGCAGCCAAAGGGCCGGCGGGCACTATGGCTACACCTTC	CASSQRAGGHYGYTF
NA	NA	TRBJ2-1	TRBV28	TGTGCCAGCAGTCAATTGCGGGTCAATGAGCAGTTCTTC	CASSQLRVNEQFF
NA	NA	TRBJ2-7	TRBV11-1	TGTGCCAGCAGCTCCTCAGCGCCACACTACGAGCAGTACTTC	CASSSSAPHYEQYF